This entry concerns a single T cell receptor (beta chain). Its antigen is not yet known. It has no much larger one-base neighbor in the sample; base qualities were not kept. This entry belongs to a study of yellow fever vaccine responses in identical twins (dated by TCRdb to between 2017 and 2018). Background for the entire study: The study precisely tracked vaccine-responding T cell clones in identical twins.

The CDR3 runs 14 residues from the cysteine to the phenylalanine. The DNA shown is the 42-base CDR3, in frame from base 1. V drops 6 bases and J drops 3 bases, leaving 14 bases in between. CDR1 MGHRA and CDR2 YSYEKL are derived from the germline V gene. Study-level results and caveats: According to the authors, in identical twins the way T cells responded to vaccination appeared partly convergent and partly personalized.

The library was made by RT-PCR. TCRdb lists the instrument as Illumina HiSeq 2500. Through fastp at Q25 and MiXCR, TCRdb rebuilt clones from the public reads, retaining in-frame beta chains. A single entry per CDR3 protein holds the most common genes and DNA from its merged rows. This sample comprises about 3,600 distinct CDR3 sequences, around 73% of them detected only once. The ten largest account for roughly 7.6% of the sample. The sequence derives from a woman between 18 and 29 years old who received the yellow fever vaccine. Donor details come from another sample of the same person, matched by shared clones. This sample comprised T cells from blood (PBMCs), unsorted or a sorted subset (not recorded which), obtained before or after yellow fever vaccination (not recorded which). The chain is made from TRBV4-1 and TRBJ1-1; tentative D gene TRBD1, with 6 bases matching. The DNA is TGCGCCAGCAGTTACAGGGAGGGCCACACTGAAGCTTTCTTT. It specifies CASSYREGHTEAFF.